This TCR beta chain is from a study of T cell clones after liver transplantation. Overall study context: Post-transplant blood was tracked for graft-donor-reactive T cell clones identified in a pre-transplant mixed lymphocyte reaction. Patients counted as tolerant after at least one year off all immunosuppression, enzymes not exceeding twice normal. General study points: Graft donor-reactive T cells possibly entered the graft instead of undergoing deletion.

On this clone itself: Its antigen is unidentified.

Germline lookup yields CDR1 LGHNA and CDR2 YSLEER. The CDR3 length is 13 residues. The V end lost 2 bases, the J end lost 3 bases, and 5 bases lay between the germline ends. Profiled with immunoSEQ multiplex PCR; TCRdb holds only in-frame clones, not every one. The sample carries around 78,000 clones, approximately 87% recorded once. Sorting of unstimulated PBMCs yielded separate CD3+CD4+ and CD3+CD8+ fractions. V usage is TRBV4-3 and J usage is TRBJ1-3; D is undetermined. The material was CD4+ T cells from blood, obtained at the 22-month timepoint. This receptor was taken from a human patient who received a liver transplant. Some T cells may possibly be graft donor cells. The CDR3 reads CASSQRRGNTIYF. The CDR3 DNA reads as TGCGCCAGCAGCCAAAGGCGTGGAAACACCATATATTTT.